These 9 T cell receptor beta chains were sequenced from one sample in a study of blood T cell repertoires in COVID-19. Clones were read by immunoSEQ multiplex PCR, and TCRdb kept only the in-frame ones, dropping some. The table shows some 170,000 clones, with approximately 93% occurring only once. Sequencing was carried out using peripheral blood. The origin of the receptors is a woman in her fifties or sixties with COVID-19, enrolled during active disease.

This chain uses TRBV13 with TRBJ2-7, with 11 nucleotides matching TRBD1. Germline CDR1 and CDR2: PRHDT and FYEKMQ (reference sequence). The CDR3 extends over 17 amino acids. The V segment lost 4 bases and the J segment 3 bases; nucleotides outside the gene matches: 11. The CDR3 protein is CASSSTGQGALYYEQYF. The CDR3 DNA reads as TGTGCCAGCAGCTCGACCGGACAGGGGGCGCTGTACTACGAGCAGTACTTC.

The CDR3 sequence is CASSYSGSLETQYF. The CDR3 DNA sequence: TGTGCCAGCAGTTACTCGGGCAGTTTGGAGACCCAGTACTTC. The gene calls are TRBV6-2 or TRBV6-3 and TRBJ2-5, with D hard to call. V was shortened by 0 bases and J by 5 bases, with 10 bases between the two germline ends. CDR1 is MNHEY, CDR2 SVGEGT, per germline. The CDR3 extends over 14 amino acids.

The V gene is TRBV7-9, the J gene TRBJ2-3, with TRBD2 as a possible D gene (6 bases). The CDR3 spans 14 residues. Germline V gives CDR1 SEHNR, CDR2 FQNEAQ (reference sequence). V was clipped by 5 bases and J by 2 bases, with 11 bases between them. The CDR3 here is CASSISGPTDTQYF. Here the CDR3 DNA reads TGTGCCAGCAGCATAAGCGGGCCCACAGATACGCAGTATTTT.

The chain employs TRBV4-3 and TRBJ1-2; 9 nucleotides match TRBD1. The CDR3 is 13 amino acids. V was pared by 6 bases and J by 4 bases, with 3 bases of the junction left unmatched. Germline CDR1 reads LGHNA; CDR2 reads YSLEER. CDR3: CASRGQGTYGYTF. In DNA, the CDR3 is TGCGCCAGCAGGGGACAGGGAACCTATGGCTACACCTTC.

CDR3 sequence (DNA): TGCGCCAGCAGCTTGAGGGCAGGGGAGGGTACTGAAGCTTTCTTT. It yields the protein CASSLRAGEGTEAFF. V is TRBV5-1 and J is TRBJ1-1; perhaps TRBD1 as D (6 bases). Germline lookup yields CDR1 SGHRS and CDR2 YFSETQ. This CDR3 contains 15 residues. The V gene lost 1 base and the J gene lost 5 bases, with 15 bases spanning the gap. The full variable domain, its missing parts supplied by reference TRBV5-1 and TRBJ1-1, is KAGVTQTPRYLIKTRGQQVTLSCSPISGHRSVSWYQQTPGQGLQFLFEYFSETQRNKGNFPGRFSGRQFSNSRSEMNVSTLELGDSALYLCASSLRAGEGTEAFFGQGTRLTVV.

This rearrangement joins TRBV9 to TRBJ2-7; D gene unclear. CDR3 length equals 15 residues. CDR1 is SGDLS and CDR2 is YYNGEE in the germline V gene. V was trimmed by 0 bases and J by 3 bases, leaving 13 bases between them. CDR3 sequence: CASSVGAQANYEQYF. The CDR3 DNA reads TGTGCCAGCAGCGTAGGTGCCCAGGCGAACTACGAGCAGTACTTC.

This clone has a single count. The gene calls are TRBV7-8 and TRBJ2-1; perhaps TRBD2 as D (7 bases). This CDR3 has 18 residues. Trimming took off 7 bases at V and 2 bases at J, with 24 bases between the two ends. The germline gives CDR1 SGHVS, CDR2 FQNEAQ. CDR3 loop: CASTYSRFGGGTYNEQFF. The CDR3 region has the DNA TGTGCCAGCACCTACTCCCGATTTGGGGGGGGCACCTACAATGAGCAGTTCTTC.

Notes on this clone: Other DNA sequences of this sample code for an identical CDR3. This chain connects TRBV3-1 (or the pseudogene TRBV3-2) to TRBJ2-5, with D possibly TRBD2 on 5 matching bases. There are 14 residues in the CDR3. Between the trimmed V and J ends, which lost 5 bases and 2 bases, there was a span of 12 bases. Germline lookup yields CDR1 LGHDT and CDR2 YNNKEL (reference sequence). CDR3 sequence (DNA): TGTGCCAGCAGCTCCGGACTGTTACAAGAGACCCAGTACTTC. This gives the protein CASSSGLLQETQYF.

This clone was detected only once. This CDR3 is CASSHPDRRTGYTF. DNA for the CDR3: TGTGCCAGCAGCCACCCGGACAGAAGGACCGGCTACACCTTC. The chain recombines TRBV7-9 with TRBJ1-2; D perhaps matches TRBD1 (6 bases). CDR1 is SEHNR, CDR2 FQNEAQ, per germline (reference sequence). This CDR3 contains 14 residues. Trimming took 5 bases from V and 8 from J, leaving 18 bases between them. Based on the CDR3 plus reference TRBV7-9 and TRBJ1-2, the full variable domain is DTGVSQNPRHKITKRGQNVTFRCDPISEHNRLYWYRQTLGQGPEFLTYFQNEAQLEKSRLLSDRFSAERPKGSFSTLEIQRTEQGDSAMYLCASSHPDRRTGYTFGSGTRLTVV.